These 26 T cell receptor beta chains share one sample of origin, sequenced in a study of T-cell memory formation after mild COVID-19. TCRdb called the 5' RACE reads again in MiXCR, with one record for every CDR3 protein. The profile shows 350,000 or so distinct CDR3 sequences, approximately 13% of them singletons. The sample was PBMCs or a T cell subset sorted from them (not recorded which). The receptors shown here come from a man aged 18 to 29 who had mild COVID-19 (a few samples of this study predate the infection). Cell type and time point are not known.

Worth noting for this clonotype: An end of the junction does not agree with germline; a read error may underlie this. The gene calls are TRBV11-2 and TRBJ2-5; D is undetermined. Germline CDR1 reads SGHAT; CDR2 reads FQNNGV. This CDR3 is 15 amino acids long. The CDR3 sequence is CASSLERRAQGTQYF. The CDR3 DNA follows: TGTGCCAGCAGCTTAGAACGGCGAGCCCAAGGGACCCAGTACTTC.

The chain joins TRBV4-3 to TRBJ2-2, with a weak D call TRBD1 (5 bases). V gave up 1 base and J gave up 6 bases, with 12 bases separating them. CDR1 and CDR2 (germline): LGHNA, YSLEER. The CDR3 covers 15 residues. The CDR3 DNA sequence: TGCGCCAGCAGCCAAGCGGGCAGGGCTTCCGGGGAGCTGTTTTTT. Translated, it gives CASSQAGRASGELFF.

The rearrangement links TRBV3-1 to TRBJ2-1; 12 bases fit TRBD2. The ends lost 4 bases at V and 6 bases at J; junction bases unmatched: 4. The CDR3 is 15 amino acids. The V gene's germline CDR1 is LGHDT and CDR2 YNNKEL (reference sequence). As DNA, the CDR3 is TGTGCCAGCAGCCGACGGACTAGCGGGGCCAATGAGCAGTTCTTC. Translating gives CASSRRTSGANEQFF.

The gene calls are TRBV7-8 and TRBJ1-5, with D perhaps matching TRBD1 (5 bases). The V end lost 1 base, the J end lost 3 bases, and 10 bases lay between the germline ends. Germline-derived CDR1 and CDR2 are SGHVS and FQNEAQ. This CDR3 is 15 amino acids long. CDR3 DNA sequence: TGTGCCAGCAGCTTAGAACAGGCGTTCAATCAGCCCCAGCATTTT. It specifies CASSLEQAFNQPQHF.

This clonotype showed up many times. This chain connects TRBV5-1 to TRBJ2-1; D may be TRBD2 (5 bases). Germline CDR1 reads SGHRS; CDR2 reads YFSETQ. Trimming pared 4 bases from V and 6 bases from J, leaving 20 bases between. This CDR3 is built from 16 residues. The CDR3 DNA is TGCGCCAGCAGCCCAAGTCGGGGAAGGTCCCCCAATGAGCAGTTCTTC. Its translation is CASSPSRGRSPNEQFF.

The V gene is TRBV3-2, the J gene TRBJ2-7; the table's D gene call, TRBD2, was not cross checked with the DNA. TRBV3-2 is a pseudogene segment. The CDR3 has 17 residues. CDR3 amino acids: CASSQDTGGFDSYEQYF. CDR3 bases: TGTGCCAGCAGCCAAGACACCGGCGGGTTCGACTCCTACGAGCAGTACTTC.

This clonotype occurred a few times. The chain is built from TRBV9 and TRBJ2-5; unclear D gene. The CDR3 length is 13 residues. The germline CDR1 and CDR2 sequences are SGDLS and YYNGEE. The germline V and J ends were trimmed by 0 bases and 1 base, with 4 bases remaining between them. CDR3 in DNA: TGTGCCAGCAGCGTAGGGACCCAAGAGACCCAGTACTTC. Its translation: CASSVGTQETQYF.

The chain uses TRBV30 and TRBJ2-2; no firm D call. CDR1 is GTSNPN, CDR2 SVGIG, per germline (reference sequence). With 0 bases removed from V and 0 bases from J, the gap between germline ends came to 8 bases. The CDR3 sequence is 15 residues long. The CDR3 DNA is TGTGCCTGGAGTGTAAAAAGCCCGAACACCGGGGAGCTGTTTTTT. It yields the protein CAWSVKSPNTGELFF.

The chain is built from TRBV27 and TRBJ2-5; TRBD1 aligns across 8 bases. The CDR3 is 13 residues long. Germline CDR1 and CDR2: MNHEY and SMNVEV (reference sequence). The V and J ends lost 6 bases and 5 bases, in that order; junction bases with no gene match: 5. The CDR3 protein is CASRSTGVETQYF. The CDR3 region has the DNA TGTGCCAGCAGATCGACAGGGGTTGAGACCCAGTACTTC.

The genes are TRBV6-2 or TRBV6-3 and TRBJ2-1; D may match TRBD1 or TRBD2 (6 bases each). The CDR3 length is 16 residues. Trimming removed 2 bases from V and 9 bases from J, with 20 bases in between. Per germline, CDR1 MNHEY and CDR2 SVGEGT. CDR3 loop: CASSYPKGGLGGEQFF. The CDR3 DNA reads as TGTGCCAGCAGTTACCCGAAGGGGGGCCTGGGGGGTGAGCAGTTCTTC.

The chain links TRBV4-1 to TRBJ2-2; TRBD2 might be the D (5 bases). V lost 1 base and J lost 6, with 9 bases in between. This CDR3 comprises 14 residues. Germline values: CDR1 MGHRA, CDR2 YSYEKL. The CDR3 nucleotides read TGCGCCAGCAGCCAAGCTAGCAGCGCCGGGGAGCTGTTTTTT. Encoded protein: CASSQASSAGELFF.

There are a few counts of this clonotype. The chain joins TRBV12-3 or TRBV12-4 to TRBJ2-7; 7 bases map to TRBD1. Trimming at V came to 8 bases and at J to 5 bases, leaving 12 bases not matched to a gene. The CDR3 sequence is 14 residues long. The CDR3 DNA follows: TGTGCCAGCGGCGTAAGAGGGGGCAGGAACGAGCAGTACTTC. Translating it yields CASGVRGGRNEQYF.

This clonotype showed up just a few times. This chain links TRBV7-9 with TRBJ1-4, with 7 bases identical to TRBD1. Germline V CDR1 and CDR2: SEHNR, FQNEAQ (reference sequence). The CDR3 totals 17 residues. The J segment lost 5 bases and the V segment lost 5 bases, leaving 14 bases of the junction unmatched. CDR3 region: CASSPRQGRQLNEKLFF. Here the CDR3 DNA reads TGTGCCAGCAGCCCCAGACAGGGAAGGCAACTGAATGAAAAACTGTTTTTT. The full variable domain, with the rest looked up from reference TRBV7-9 and TRBJ1-4, is DTGVSQNPRHKITKRGQNVTFRCDPISEHNRLYWYRQTLGQGPEFLTYFQNEAQLEKSRLLSDRFSAERPKGSFSTLEIQRTEQGDSAMYLCASSPRQGRQLNEKLFFGSGTQLSVL.

The genes are TRBV27 and TRBJ1-1; D might be TRBD1 (5 bases). Per the germline V gene, CDR1 is MNHEY and CDR2 is SMNVEV (reference sequence). The CDR3 spans 15 residues. V shed 1 base and J shed 0 bases, with 9 bases lying between them. For the CDR3, the DNA is TGTGCCAGCAGTTTATGGGGGGGACTGAACACTGAAGCTTTCTTT. As protein: CASSLWGGLNTEAFF.

This clonotype was detected ten times or more. The chain carries TRBV7-2 and TRBJ2-7; D gene ambiguous. The germline V and J ends were trimmed by 5 bases and 0 bases, with 14 bases remaining between them. Germline V gene lookup returns CDR1 SGHTA and CDR2 FQGNSA. The CDR3 sequence is 15 residues long. The CDR3 loop reads CASSRWPLSSYEQYV. Written as DNA, the CDR3 is TGTGCCAGCAGCAGGTGGCCGCTGAGCTCCTACGAGCAGTACGTC.

The chain has TRBV7-2 and TRBJ2-3; TRBD2 aligns across 9 bases. V shed 4 bases and J 6 bases; nucleotides not matched to a gene: 11. The CDR3 has 16 residues. Germline V CDR1 and CDR2: SGHTA, FQGNSA. As DNA, the CDR3 is TGTGCCAGCAGCTGGGAGCGGGGGGCCCTCCGCGATACGCAGTATTTT. Translated, it gives CASSWERGALRDTQYF.

This clonotype was seen a few times. The gene calls are TRBV2 and TRBJ1-1; 7 bases fit TRBD1. In germline, CDR1 is SNHLY, CDR2 FYNNEI. The length of the CDR3 is 14 residues. With V trimmed by 4 bases and J by 1 base, 3 bases remained unmatched. The CDR3 DNA reads as TGTGCCAGCAGTGGACAGGGCCAGAACACTGAAGCTTTCTTT. It yields the protein CASSGQGQNTEAFF.

The chain joins TRBV6-5 to TRBJ2-7; 8 positions agree with TRBD1. CDR3 length: 12 residues. Germline CDR1 MNHEY, CDR2 SVGAGI. Trimming took 8 bases from V and 6 from J; bases not matched to a gene: 6. For the CDR3, the DNA is TGTGCCAGCGGGACAGGCCGCGGCGAGCAGTACTTC. Protein product: CASGTGRGEQYF.

This clonotype was picked up many times. J is TRBJ2-1 and V is TRBV5-1; D unresolved. The CDR3 spans 15 residues. Trimming took off 4 bases at V and 0 bases at J, with 11 bases between the two ends. CDR1 SGHRS and CDR2 YFSETQ come from the germline V gene. CDR3 in DNA: TGCGCCAGCAGCCCGATCGATAGCTCCTACAATGAGCAGTTCTTC. Residues: CASSPIDSSYNEQFF.

This clonotype has more than one count but fewer than ten. The chain recombines TRBV4-2 with TRBJ1-1; 12 nucleotides match TRBD1. The V segment lost 3 bases and the J segment 4 bases; nucleotides outside the gene matches: 9. The CDR3 has 17 residues. From germline, CDR1 is LGHNA and CDR2 YNFKEQ. CDR3 nucleotide sequence: TGTGCCAGCAGCCAGAAGTGGGACAGGGGGCGAATCACTGAAGCTTTCTTT. It codes for CASSQKWDRGRITEAFF.

The V call is TRBV7-9, the J call TRBJ1-5; a possible D gene is TRBD1 (5 bases). CDR3 length: 16 residues. CDR1 and CDR2 from the germline V gene are SEHNR and FQNEAQ (reference sequence). The V end was cut by 5 bases, the J end by 2 bases, with 16 bases between. CDR3 protein: CASSRGVRGGNQPQHF. The CDR3 bases are TGTGCCAGCAGCCGCGGGGTGCGGGGCGGCAATCAGCCCCAGCATTTT.

This clonotype was picked up a small number of times. The CDR3 bases are TGCGCCAGCAGCCAGGACAGGCCCGGGACGGCCACAGATACGCAGTATTTT. It yields the protein CASSQDRPGTATDTQYF. The J gene is TRBJ2-3, the V gene TRBV4-1; 7 nucleotides agree with TRBD1. The CDR3 has 17 amino acids. The ends lost 3 bases at V and 2 bases at J; junction bases unmatched: 11. Germline lookup yields CDR1 MGHRA and CDR2 YSYEKL.

The chain combines TRBV7-3 with TRBJ1-2; a possible D gene is TRBD1 (6 bases). The CDR3 length is 14 residues. Trimming left V 5 bases short and J 2 bases short, with 12 bases between. CDR1 SGHTA and CDR2 FQGTGA come from the germline V gene. DNA for the CDR3: TGTGCCAGCAGCGTCGTAGGGGGAAACTATGGCTACACCTTC. Its translation is CASSVVGGNYGYTF.

J is TRBJ2-7 and V is TRBV28; D unclear. Between the trimmed V and J ends, which lost 5 bases and 2 bases, there was a span of 13 bases. The V gene's germline CDR1 is MDHEN and CDR2 SYDVKM. The CDR3 loop spans 14 amino acids. The CDR3 coding sequence is TGTGCCAGCAGTGTGGGCAGTACCCCCTACGAGCAGTACGTC. It yields the protein CASSVGSTPYEQYV.

This clonotype has more than one count but fewer than ten. The gene calls are TRBV7-9 and TRBJ1-6; 9 nucleotides line up with TRBD1. V lost 1 base, J lost 9 bases, and 4 bases stayed unmatched. CDR3 length: 15 amino acids. Germline V gives CDR1 SEHNR, CDR2 FQNEAQ (reference sequence). This CDR3 reads CASSLVGQGFSPLHF. The CDR3 nucleotides read TGTGCCAGCAGCTTAGTGGGACAGGGATTTTCACCCCTCCACTTT. The full variable domain, rest sourced from reference TRBV7-9 and TRBJ1-6, is DTGVSQNPRHKITKRGQNVTFRCDPISEHNRLYWYRQTLGQGPEFLTYFQNEAQLEKSRLLSDRFSAERPKGSFSTLEIQRTEQGDSAMYLCASSLVGQGFSPLHFGNGTRLTVT.

This clonotype was counted ten times or more. The J gene is TRBJ2-5, the V gene TRBV18; D unresolved. Germline CDR1 KGHSH, CDR2 LQKENI. V was cut by 2 bases and J by 2 bases, with 9 bases left in between. The CDR3 contains 14 residues. The CDR3 DNA sequence: TGTGCCAGCTCACCAGGCAATCTACAAGAGACCCAGTACTTC. Its translation: CASSPGNLQETQYF.